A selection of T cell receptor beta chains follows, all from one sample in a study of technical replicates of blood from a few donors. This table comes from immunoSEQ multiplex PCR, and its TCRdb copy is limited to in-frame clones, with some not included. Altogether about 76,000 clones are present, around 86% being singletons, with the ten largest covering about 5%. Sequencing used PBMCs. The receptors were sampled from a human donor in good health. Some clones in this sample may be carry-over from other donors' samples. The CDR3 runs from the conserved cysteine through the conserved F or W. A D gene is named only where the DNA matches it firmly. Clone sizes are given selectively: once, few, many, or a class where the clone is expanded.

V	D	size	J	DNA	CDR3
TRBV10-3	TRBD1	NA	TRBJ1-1	TGTGCCATCAGTGAGTCGAGGGGGCTGACCACTGAAGCTTTCTTT	CAISESRGLTTEAFF
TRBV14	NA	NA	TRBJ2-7	TGTGCCAGCAGCCAAGGGGTGGCCCGATCTGGGGACACCTCCTACGAGCAGTACTTC	CASSQGVARSGDTSYEQYF
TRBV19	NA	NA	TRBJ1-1	TGTGCCAGTAGTATAGATGGCCTGAAGAACACTGAAGCTTTCTTT	CASSIDGLKNTEAFF
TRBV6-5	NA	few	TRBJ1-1	TGTGCCAGCACCGCCGGAGGTGAAGCTTTCTTT	CASTAGGEAFF
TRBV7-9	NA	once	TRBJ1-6	TGTGCCAGCAGCTTGGGGGGGCGAGATAATTCACCCCTCCACTTT	CASSLGGRDNSPLHF
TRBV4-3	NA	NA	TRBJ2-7	TGCGCCAGCAGCCCCCGGGTCGGTTCCGGGGAGCAGTACTTC	CASSPRVGSGEQYF
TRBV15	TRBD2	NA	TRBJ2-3	TGTGCCACCAGCAGAGAGGGGGAGGGAGGGGATACGCAGTATTTT	CATSREGEGGDTQYF
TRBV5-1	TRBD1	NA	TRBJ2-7	TGCGCCAGCAGCAGAGTCGCCGCGACAGGGACCAACGAGCAGTACTTC	CASSRVAATGTNEQYF
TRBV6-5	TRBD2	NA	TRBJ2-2	TGTGCCAGCAGTTACGATAGCGGGAGCGCCCCCGGGGAGCTGTTTTTT	CASSYDSGSAPGELFF
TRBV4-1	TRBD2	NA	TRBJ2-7	TGCGCCAGCAGGGGGACTAGCGGGAGAGAGAGTTATGGTGCGCAGTACTTC	CASRGTSGRESYGAQYF
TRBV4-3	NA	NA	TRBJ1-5	TGCGCCAGCAGCCAAGATCCGCCGGGGTTCGGCAATCAGCCCCAGCATTTT	CASSQDPPGFGNQPQHF
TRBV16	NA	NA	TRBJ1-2	TGTGCCAGCAGCCAATCTAACAGGGTAACCCATGGCTACACCTTC	CASSQSNRVTHGYTF
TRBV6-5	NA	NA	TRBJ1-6	TGTGCCAGCAACGACCGGGAGAGAAATTCACCCCTCCACTTT	CASNDRERNSPLHF
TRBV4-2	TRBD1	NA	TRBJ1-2	TGTGCCAGCAGCCAGAGACAGGGAAAGAACGACGGCTACACCTTC	CASSQRQGKNDGYTF
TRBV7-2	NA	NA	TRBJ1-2	TGTGCCAGCAGCCCACAGGGAAGCTATGGCTACACCTTC	CASSPQGSYGYTF
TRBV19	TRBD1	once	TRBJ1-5	TGTGCCAGTACTACCACAGGGGTCGGTCAGCCCCAGCATTTT	CASTTTGVGQPQHF
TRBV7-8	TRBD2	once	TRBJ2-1	TGTGCCAGCAGCGAGCAACTAGCGGGAGGAATTGTTGAGCAGTTCTTC	CASSEQLAGGIVEQFF
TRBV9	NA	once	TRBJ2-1	TGTGCCAGCAGCACCTTGGAGGATGAGCAGTTCTTC	CASSTLEDEQFF
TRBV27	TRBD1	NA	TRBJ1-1	TGTGCCAGCAGCTTGCCGCCTGGACAGGGAAACACTGAAGCTTTCTTT	CASSLPPGQGNTEAFF
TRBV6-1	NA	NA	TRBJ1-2	TGTGCCAGCAGTGAAGCACAGGGTCCCCAGTATGGCTACACCTTC	CASSEAQGPQYGYTF
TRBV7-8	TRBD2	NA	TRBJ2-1	TGTGCCAGCAGCTCCCGGGCGGGAGCGGGAAACAATGAGCAGTTCTTC	CASSSRAGAGNNEQFF
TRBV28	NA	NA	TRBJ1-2	TGTGCCAGCAGTTCTCCCGCGGAGGCTAACTATGGCTACACCTTC	CASSSPAEANYGYTF
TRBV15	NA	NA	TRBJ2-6	TGTGCCACCAGCCCCGGGTCTTCTGGGGCCAACGTCCTGACTTTC	CATSPGSSGANVLTF
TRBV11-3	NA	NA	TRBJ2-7	TGTGCCAGCAGCTTATTTCGGGGGTGTGGCTATACCTACGAGCAGTACTTC	CASSLFRGCGYTYEQYF
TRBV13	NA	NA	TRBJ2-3	TGTGCCAGCGGGCGCTTAACAGGTAGATTCACAGATACGCAGTATTTT	CASGRLTGRFTDTQYF
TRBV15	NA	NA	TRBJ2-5	TGTGCCACCAGCCCCGCAGGGGGGTCGGAGACCCAGTACTTC	CATSPAGGSETQYF
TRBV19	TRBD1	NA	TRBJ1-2	TGTGCCAGTGGGGACAGAGGTAACTATGGCTACACCTTC	CASGDRGNYGYTF
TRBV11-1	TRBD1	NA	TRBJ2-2	TGTGCCAGCAGTCTAGGGGGCGTGAACACCGGGGAGCTGTTTTTT	CASSLGGVNTGELFF
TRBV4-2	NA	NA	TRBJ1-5	TGTGCCAGCAGCTGGGGGGGCGGCAATCAGCCCCAGCATTTT	CASSWGGGNQPQHF
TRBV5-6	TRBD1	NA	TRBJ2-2	TGTGCCAGCAGCCCTAACAGGGGGGCTAGGACCGGGGAGCTGTTTTTT	CASSPNRGARTGELFF
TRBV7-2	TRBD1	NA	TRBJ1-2	TGTGCCAGCAGCTTAGGACAGGGGCATGGCTACACCTTC	CASSLGQGHGYTF
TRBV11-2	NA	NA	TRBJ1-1	TGTGCCAGCAGCTTAGGGAGGGGACGGACTGAAGCTTTCTTT	CASSLGRGRTEAFF
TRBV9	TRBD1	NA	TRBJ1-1	TGTGCCAGCAGCGTAGGCCCGACAGGGACGACTGAAGCTTTCTTT	CASSVGPTGTTEAFF
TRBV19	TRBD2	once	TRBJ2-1	TGTGCCAGTAGGGGAGGGACTAACAGCTACAATGAGCAGTTCTTC	CASRGGTNSYNEQFF
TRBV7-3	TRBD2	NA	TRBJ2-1	TGTGCCAGCAGTGAGGGGACTAGCGGGGGGGCACACAATGAGCAGTTCTTC	CASSEGTSGGAHNEQFF
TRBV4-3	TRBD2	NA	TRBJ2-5	TGCGCCAGCAGCCAGTACTATGGACTAGCCCAAGAGACCCAGTACTTC	CASSQYYGLAQETQYF
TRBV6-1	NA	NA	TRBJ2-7	TGTGCCAGCACTGGGGAGATCCTAATTTCCTACGAGCAGTACTTC	CASTGEILISYEQYF
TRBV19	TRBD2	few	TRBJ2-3	TGTGCCAGTAGCCCTAGCGGGGGGCCCACAGATACGCAGTATTTT	CASSPSGGPTDTQYF
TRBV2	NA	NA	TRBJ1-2	TGTGCCAGCAGTGAAATGGGAGATGGCTACACCTTC	CASSEMGDGYTF
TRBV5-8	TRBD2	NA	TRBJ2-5	TGTGCCAGCAGCTTGGCAATTAGCGGGAGCGGGGAGACCCAGTACTTC	CASSLAISGSGETQYF
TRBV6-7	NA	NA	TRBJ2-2	TGTGCCAGCAGTTACTCGTCGAGGGACACCGGGGAGCTGTTTTTT	CASSYSSRDTGELFF
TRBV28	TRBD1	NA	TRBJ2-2	TGTGCCAGCAGTTTGGGGGCAGGGGGGAACACCGGGGAGCTGTTTTTT	CASSLGAGGNTGELFF
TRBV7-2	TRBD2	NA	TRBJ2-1	TGTGCCAGCAGCTTAGTCCCCTCGACTAGCGGGGAATACAATGAGCAGTTCTTC	CASSLVPSTSGEYNEQFF
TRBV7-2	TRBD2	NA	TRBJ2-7	TGTGCCAGCAGCCCCGGACTAGCGGCCTACGAGCAGTACTTC	CASSPGLAAYEQYF
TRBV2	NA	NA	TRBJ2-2	TGTGCCAGCAGTGAAGCGGGGGCCAACACCGGGGAGCTGTTTTTT	CASSEAGANTGELFF
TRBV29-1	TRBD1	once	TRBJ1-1	TGCAGCGTTGAAGGGACAGGGATCGGGACCTTCTTT	CSVEGTGIGTFF
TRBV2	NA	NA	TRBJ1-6	TGTGCCAGCTCGGGGACACAGAGCTCCTATAATTCACCCCTCCACTTT	CASSGTQSSYNSPLHF
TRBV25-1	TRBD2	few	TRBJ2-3	TGTGCCAGCAGTGAAGCGTTGGGAGCGGGAGGGACAGATACGCAGTATTTT	CASSEALGAGGTDTQYF